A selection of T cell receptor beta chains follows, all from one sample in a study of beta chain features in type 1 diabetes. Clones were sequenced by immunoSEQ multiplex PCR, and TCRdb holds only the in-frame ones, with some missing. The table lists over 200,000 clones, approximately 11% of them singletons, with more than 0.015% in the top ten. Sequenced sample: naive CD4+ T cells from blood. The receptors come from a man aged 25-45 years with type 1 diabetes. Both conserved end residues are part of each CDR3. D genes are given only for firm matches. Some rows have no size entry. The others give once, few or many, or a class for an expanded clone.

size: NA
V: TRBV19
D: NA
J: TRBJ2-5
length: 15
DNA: TGTGCCAGTAGTCCTGTGCGGGGAGACCTTGGGACCCAGTACTTC
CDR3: CASSPVRGDLGTQYF

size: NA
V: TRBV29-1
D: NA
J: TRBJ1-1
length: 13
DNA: TGCAGCGTTGAAAGGGAGCAGCACACTGAAGCTTTCTTT
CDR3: CSVEREQHTEAFF

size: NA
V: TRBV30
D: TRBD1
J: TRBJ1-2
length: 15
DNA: TGTGCCTGGAGTGCGGGTTGGGGGACAGACTATGGCTACACCTTC
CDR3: CAWSAGWGTDYGYTF

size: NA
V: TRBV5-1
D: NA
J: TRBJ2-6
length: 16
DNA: TGCGCCAGCAGCTTGGTACCCGGTGCCGGGGCCAACGTCCTGACTTTC
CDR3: CASSLVPGAGANVLTF

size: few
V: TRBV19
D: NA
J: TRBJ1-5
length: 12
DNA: TGTGCCAGTAGTGTCCTCAATCAGCCCCAGCATTTT
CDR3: CASSVLNQPQHF

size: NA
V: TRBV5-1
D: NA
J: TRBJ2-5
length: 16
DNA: TGCGCCAGCAGCTTGGATGGGGGGTCTAGCGCGGAGACCCAGTACTTC
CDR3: CASSLDGGSSAETQYF

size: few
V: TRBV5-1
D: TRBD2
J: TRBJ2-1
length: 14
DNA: TGCGCCAGCAGCTTCGGGACTAGCGGGACCGAGCAGTTCTTC
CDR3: CASSFGTSGTEQFF

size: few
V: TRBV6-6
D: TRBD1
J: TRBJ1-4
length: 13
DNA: TGTGCCAGCAGGCCAGGACAGGATGAAAAACTGTTTTTT
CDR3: CASRPGQDEKLFF

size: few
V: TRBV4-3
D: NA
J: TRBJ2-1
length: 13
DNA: TGCGCCAGCAGCCCGCGGGGGCTCAATGAGCAGTTCTTC
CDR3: CASSPRGLNEQFF

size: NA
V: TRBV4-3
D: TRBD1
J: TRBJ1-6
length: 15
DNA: TGCGCCAGCAGCCAGAGAACAGGGGATAATTCACCCCTCCACTTT
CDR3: CASSQRTGDNSPLHF

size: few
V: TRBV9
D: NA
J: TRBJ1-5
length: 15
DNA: TGTGCCAGCAGCTCGAGCGGGGGTGGGGGGCAGCCCCAGCATTTT
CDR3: CASSSSGGGGQPQHF

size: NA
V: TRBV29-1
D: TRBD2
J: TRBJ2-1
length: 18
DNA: TGCAGCGTTGATGCTCTAGCGGGTGCGATTCACTCCTACAATGAGCAGTTCTTC
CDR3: CSVDALAGAIHSYNEQFF

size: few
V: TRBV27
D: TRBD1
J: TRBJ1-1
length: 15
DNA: TGTGCCAGCGGGAGGACAGGATGGATGAACACTGAAGCTTTCTTT
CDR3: CASGRTGWMNTEAFF

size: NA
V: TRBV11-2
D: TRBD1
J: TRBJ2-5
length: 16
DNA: TGTGCCAGCAGACGTCCCGGGACAGCTGTAAGAGAGACCCAGTACTTC
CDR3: CASRRPGTAVRETQYF

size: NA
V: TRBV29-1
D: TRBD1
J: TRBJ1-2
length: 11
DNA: TGCAGCGCTTGGACAGGCTATGGCTACACCTTC
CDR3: CSAWTGYGYTF

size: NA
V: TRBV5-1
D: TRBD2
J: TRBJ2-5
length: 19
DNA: TGCGCCAGCAGCTTGGTGACTGGGGTGACTAGCGGGGGCCAAGAGACCCAGTACTTC
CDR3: CASSLVTGVTSGGQETQYF

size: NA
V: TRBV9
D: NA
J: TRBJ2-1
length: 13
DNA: TGTGCCAGCAGCGTAGGGCAGATCAATGAGCAGTTCTTC
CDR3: CASSVGQINEQFF

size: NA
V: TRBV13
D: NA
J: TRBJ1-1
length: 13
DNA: TGTGCCAGCAGTCAATCTGAGGGCACTGAAGCTTTCTTT
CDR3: CASSQSEGTEAFF

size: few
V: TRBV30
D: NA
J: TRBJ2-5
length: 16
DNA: TGTGCCTGGAGTGATTTGGGGGCCCCCCCTGGGGAGACCCAGTACTTC
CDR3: CAWSDLGAPPGETQYF

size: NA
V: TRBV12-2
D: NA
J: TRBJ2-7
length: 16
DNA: TGTGCAAGTCGCTTAGCGGAACAGGGGGAGTCCTACGAGCAGTACTTC
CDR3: CASRLAEQGESYEQYF

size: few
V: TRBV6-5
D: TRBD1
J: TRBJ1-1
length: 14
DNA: TGTGCCAGCACGAAGACAGGGGGGAACACTGAAGCTTTCTTT
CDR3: CASTKTGGNTEAFF

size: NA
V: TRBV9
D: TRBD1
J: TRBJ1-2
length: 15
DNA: TGTGCCAGCAGCACCGCTTCGACAGGGGTCAATGGCTACACCTTC
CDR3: CASSTASTGVNGYTF

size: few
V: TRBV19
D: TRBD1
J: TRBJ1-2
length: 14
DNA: TGTGCCAGTAGTATAGAGGACAGGGGGAGCGGCTACACCTTC
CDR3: CASSIEDRGSGYTF

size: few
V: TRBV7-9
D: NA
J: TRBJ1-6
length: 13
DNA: TGTGCCAGCAGCTTAAGGGGAAATTCACCCCTCCACTTT
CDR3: CASSLRGNSPLHF

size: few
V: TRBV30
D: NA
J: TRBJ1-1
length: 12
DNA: TGTGCCTGGAGTGTGGACTTTTCAAAAGCTTTCTTT
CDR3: CAWSVDFSKAFF

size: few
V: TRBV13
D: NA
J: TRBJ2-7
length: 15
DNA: TGTGCCAGCAGCCCCCGGGCAGGGCCGTCCTACGAGCAGTACTTC
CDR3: CASSPRAGPSYEQYF

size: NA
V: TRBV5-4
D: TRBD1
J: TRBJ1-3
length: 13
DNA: TGTGCCAGCAGCAGGGACAGTGGAAACACCATATATTTT
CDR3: CASSRDSGNTIYF

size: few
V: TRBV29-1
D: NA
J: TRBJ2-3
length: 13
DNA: TGCAGCGTTGCGGTGGGGAGGACAGATACGCAGTATTTT
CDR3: CSVAVGRTDTQYF